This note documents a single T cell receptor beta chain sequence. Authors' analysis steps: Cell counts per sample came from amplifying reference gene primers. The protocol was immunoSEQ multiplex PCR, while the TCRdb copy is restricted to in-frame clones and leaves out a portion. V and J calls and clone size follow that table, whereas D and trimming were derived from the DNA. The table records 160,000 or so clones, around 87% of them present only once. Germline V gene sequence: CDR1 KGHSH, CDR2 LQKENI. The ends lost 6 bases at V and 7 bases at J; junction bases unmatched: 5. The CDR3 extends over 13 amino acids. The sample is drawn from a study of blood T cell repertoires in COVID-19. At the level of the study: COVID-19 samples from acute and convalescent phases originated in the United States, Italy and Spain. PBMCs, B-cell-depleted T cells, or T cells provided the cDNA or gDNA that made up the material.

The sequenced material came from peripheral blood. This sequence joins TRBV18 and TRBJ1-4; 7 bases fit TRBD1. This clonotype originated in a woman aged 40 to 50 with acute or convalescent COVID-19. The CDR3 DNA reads TGTGCCAGCTCCCGACAGGGCAGTGAAAAACTGTTTTTT. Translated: CASSRQGSEKLFF.